The present TCR beta chain was sequenced within a study of blood T cell repertoires in COVID-19. There are 14 residues in the CDR3. The V and J ends lost 6 bases and 4 bases respectively, with 13 bases between them. The germline CDR1 and CDR2 sequences are SNHLY and FYNNEI. Ages ranged from about 18 to 89 years, with residence in approximately 25 US areas. Only in-frame clones appear in the TCRdb table, and some are missing; sequencing was by immunoSEQ multiplex PCR. The sample yields under 350,000 clones, about 86% seen once. The TCR was taken from a woman in her forties with acute COVID-19. V usage is TRBV2 and J usage is TRBJ1-5, with D possibly TRBD1 on 5 matching bases. The specimen was PBMCs or T cells enriched from blood (not recorded which). CDR3 residues: CASRVDSLNQPQHF. The CDR3 DNA is TGTGCCAGCAGGGTAGACAGCCTAAATCAGCCCCAGCATTTT.